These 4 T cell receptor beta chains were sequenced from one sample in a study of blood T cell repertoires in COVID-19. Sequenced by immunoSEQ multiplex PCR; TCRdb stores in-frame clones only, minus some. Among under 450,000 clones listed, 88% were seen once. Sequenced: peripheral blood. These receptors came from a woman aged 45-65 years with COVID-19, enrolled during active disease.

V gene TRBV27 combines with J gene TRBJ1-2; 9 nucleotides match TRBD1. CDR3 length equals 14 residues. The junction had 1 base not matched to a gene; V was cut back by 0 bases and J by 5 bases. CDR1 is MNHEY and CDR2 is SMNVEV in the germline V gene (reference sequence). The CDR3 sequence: CASSLSGTGYGYTF. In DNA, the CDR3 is TGTGCCAGCAGTTTATCTGGGACAGGGTATGGCTACACCTTC.

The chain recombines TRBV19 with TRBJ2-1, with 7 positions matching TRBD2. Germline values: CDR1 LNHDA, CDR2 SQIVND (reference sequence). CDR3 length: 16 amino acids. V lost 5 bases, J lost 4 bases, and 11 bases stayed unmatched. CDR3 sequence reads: CASSQIRGVGYNEQFF. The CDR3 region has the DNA TGTGCCAGTAGTCAAATACGGGGGGTGGGTTACAATGAGCAGTTCTTC. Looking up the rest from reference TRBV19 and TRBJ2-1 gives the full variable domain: DGGITQSPKYLFRKEGQNVTLSCEQNLNHDAMYWYRQDPGQGLRLIYYSQIVNDFQKGDIAEGYSVSREKKESFPLTVTSAQKNPTAFYLCASSQIRGVGYNEQFFGPGTRLTVL.

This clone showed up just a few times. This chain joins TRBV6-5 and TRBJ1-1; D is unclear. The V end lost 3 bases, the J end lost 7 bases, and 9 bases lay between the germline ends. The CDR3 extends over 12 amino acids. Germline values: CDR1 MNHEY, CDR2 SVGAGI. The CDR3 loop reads CASSYPSGEAFF. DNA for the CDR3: TGTGCCAGCAGTTATCCCTCCGGTGAAGCTTTCTTT.

The CDR3 coding sequence is TGTGCCAGCAGTCCTCTAAACCAGGGGGCGGATGGAAAACTGTTTTTT. Its protein is CASSPLNQGADGKLFF. V is TRBV6-4 and J is TRBJ1-4; 8 bases agree with TRBD1. Germline loops: CDR1 MRHNA, CDR2 SNTAGT. The CDR3 consists of 16 residues. V shed 5 bases and J 10 bases; nucleotides not matched to a gene: 15.